The text below deals with one T cell receptor beta chain. Its antigen is not yet known. No much larger clonotype is one base removed from it; base qualities were not supplied. This sample stems from a study of blood T cell repertoires in COVID-19 (dated by TCRdb to about 2020). As for the study more broadly: Samples covering the acute and convalescent phases of COVID-19 were provided by collaborators in the United States, Italy and Spain. The prospective study material was composed of cDNA or gDNA derived from T cells, B-cell-depleted T cells, or PBMCs. Deeply sampled blood TCRbeta repertoires from subjects exposed to, actively infected with, or recovered from COVID-19 were included in the dataset. The repertoires were made available in a free public database intended to serve as a resource for research on the immune response to SARS-CoV-2. Samples were obtained from the ongoing ImmuneRACE study (first 160 participants) and from about 1,300 subjects provided by 6 global collaborators. Nearly every sample came with metadata listing a de-identified subject ID, COVID-19 status, age in years and sex. Where available, HLA class I and class II types were taken from metadata supplied by the sample provider and were not determined by assay-based typing. What the study reported, not specific to this receptor: How much clinical and demographic metadata was included differed by source and by participant, and the metadata was provided uncurated.

TCRbeta CDR3 regions were amplified from genomic DNA using the immunoSEQ Assay, a bias-controlled multiplex PCR. As for how the authors treated the data: The number of nucleated cells in each sample was estimated by amplification of reference gene primers within the assay. To quantify the absolute abundance of each unique TCRbeta CDR3 rearrangement, sequence reads were collapsed and filtered. For each sample, productive Simpson clonality was calculated as the square root of Simpson's diversity index over productive rearrangements. This immuneACCESS table, as held by TCRdb, lists in-frame sequences with V and J called but not all clones. Of the missing ones, under half trace to an unresolved V gene in checked studies; the others have no known cause. D and trimming were read from the DNA, whereas the V and J calls and clone size are those reported in that table. The sample table lists under 200,000 clones, around 86% of them with a count of one. The ten top clones hold less than 3% of the sample.

From the cysteine up to the phenylalanine, the CDR3 has a length of 18 residues. The entry retains the CDR3 DNA only, 54 bases that are in frame from base 1. Relative to germline, V is missing 0 bases and J is missing 3 bases, with 12 bases of the junction outside any gene match. Reading the germline V gene (reference sequence) gives CDR1 MNHEY and CDR2 SMNVEV. One collaborating source in Seattle enrolled patients while the patients were actively infected and followed the patients over time throughout the course of disease. The collaborating institutions used their own protocols to collect whole blood in K2EDTA tubes. For TCRbeta analysis, collaborators shipped samples as frozen whole blood, isolated PBMCs, or DNA extracted from either of those sample types.

This receptor was taken from a woman older than 75 with COVID-19, enrolled during active disease. The rearrangement combines TRBV27 with TRBJ2-3; 7 junctional bases match TRBD2. The specimen sequenced was peripheral blood. In nucleotides, the sequence is TGTGCCAGCAGTTTATCTTATACTTGGGGTAGCGGGACAGATACGCAGTATTTT. Translation gives CASSLSYTWGSGTDTQYF.